This TCR beta chain was identified in a study of shared clonotypes between healthy human individuals. Across the study: Donors were a couple of women and a few men aged 18 to 49. Study results and caveats: Generally, naive subsets (rather than memory subsets) showed larger estimated richness. When compared with the clonotypes that were shared by all four sorted-subset donors, the non-shared clonotypes turned out to have lower generation probabilities. Despite large depth, sorted-subset datasets appeared incompletely sequenced.

Positively selected for CCR7, the CD45RO-negative cells used as naive CD8 cells excluded terminally differentiated effector memory CD45RA+ cells. Sequenced by immunoSEQ multiplex PCR; TCRdb stores in-frame clones only, minus some. The data hold approximately 810,000 clones, with 80% to 95% observed a single time. The CDR3 contains 13 residues. The V gene lost 2 bases and the J gene lost 8 bases, with 9 bases spanning the gap. Germline values: CDR1 MGHRA, CDR2 YSYEKL. About this clone: Its antigen is still unknown.

The receptor comes from a man in his thirties or forties in good health. This rearrangement joins TRBV4-1 to TRBJ2-2; no firm D call. The sample was naive CD8+ T cells sorted from blood. CDR3 DNA: TGCGCCAGCAGCCAAACATCGGTAGGGGAGCTGTTTTTT. It codes for CASSQTSVGELFF.